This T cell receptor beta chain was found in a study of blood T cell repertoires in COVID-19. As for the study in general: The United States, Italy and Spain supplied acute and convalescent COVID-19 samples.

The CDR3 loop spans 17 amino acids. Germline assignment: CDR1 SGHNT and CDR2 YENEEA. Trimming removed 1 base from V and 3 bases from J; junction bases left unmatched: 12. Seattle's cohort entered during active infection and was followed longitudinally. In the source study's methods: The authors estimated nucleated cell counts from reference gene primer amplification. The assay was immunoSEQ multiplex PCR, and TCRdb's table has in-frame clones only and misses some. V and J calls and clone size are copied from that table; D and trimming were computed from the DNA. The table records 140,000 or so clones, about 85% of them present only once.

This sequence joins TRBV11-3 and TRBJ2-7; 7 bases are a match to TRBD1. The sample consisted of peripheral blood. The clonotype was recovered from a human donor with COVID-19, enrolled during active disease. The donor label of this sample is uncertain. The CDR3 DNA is TGTGCCAGCAGCTTAGCCGGGACAGACGTAACCCTCTACGAGCAGTACTTC. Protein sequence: CASSLAGTDVTLYEQYF.